One and the same sample provided the 32 T cell receptor beta chains below, sequenced in a study of siplizumab effects on memory and regulatory T cells. Repertoires were generated with immunoSEQ multiplex PCR, while TCRdb's copy carries only in-frame clones and drops some. The table lists roughly 26,000 clones, approximately 80% of them singletons, with around 25% in the top ten. The specimen sequenced was memory CD4+ T cells sorted from blood. The receptors shown here come from a human donor in good health.

The rearrangement uses TRBV11-3 and TRBJ1-5; D unclear. There are 15 residues in the CDR3. The V gene lost 1 base and the J gene lost 4 bases, with 11 bases spanning the gap. The V gene's germline CDR1 is SGHNT and CDR2 YENEEA. The CDR3 DNA is TGTGCCAGCAGCTTAGCCTTGACCCGGAATCAGCCCCAGCATTTT. It yields the protein CASSLALTRNQPQHF.

This chain uses TRBV6-6 with TRBJ2-1; D might be TRBD1 or TRBD2, each matching 6 bases. CDR1 MNHNY and CDR2 SVGAGI come from the germline V gene (reference sequence). Trimming pared 2 bases from V and 4 bases from J, leaving 9 bases between. The length of the CDR3 is 14 residues. The CDR3 region has the DNA TGTGCCAGCAGTTACAAGGGGGGTTACAATGAGCAGTTCTTC. Translating it yields CASSYKGGYNEQFF.

The chain uses TRBV30 and TRBJ1-6, with TRBD1 identical over 8 bases. Germline V CDR1 and CDR2: GTSNPN, SVGIG (reference sequence). This CDR3 contains 16 residues. The ends lost 5 bases at V and 8 bases at J; junction bases unmatched: 14. The CDR3 DNA reads as TGTGCCTGGGAAGGACCCTCCAGGGGGCCTGATTCACCCCTCCACTTT. It translates to CAWEGPSRGPDSPLHF.

The J gene is TRBJ1-1, the V gene TRBV6-1, with a possible D match to TRBD1 (5 bases). V lost 4 bases and J 6 bases, leaving 12 bases between the germline ends. Germline V lookup: CDR1 MNHNS, CDR2 SASEGT. The CDR3 is made up of 13 amino acids. CDR3 residues: CASSGIDRAEAFF. In nucleotides, the CDR3 is TGTGCCAGCAGTGGCATTGACAGAGCTGAAGCTTTCTTT.

V usage is TRBV1 and J usage is TRBJ1-2. TRBV1 is annotated as a pseudogene. This CDR3 spans 12 amino acids. The CDR3 reads CTNADPPYGYTF. The CDR3 DNA is TGCACCAACGCTGATCCCCCCTATGGCTACACCTTC.

J is TRBJ2-5 and V is TRBV9; the D is unclear. V lost 1 base and J lost 0, with 7 bases in between. Germline V gene data show CDR1 as SGDLS and CDR2 as YYNGEE. The CDR3 runs to 14 residues. The CDR3 region is CASSVSSYQETQYF. Written as DNA, the CDR3 is TGTGCCAGCAGCGTATCCTCGTACCAAGAGACCCAGTACTTC.

A single count supports this clone. V usage is TRBV6-1 and J usage is TRBJ2-1; D is perhaps TRBD2 (5 bases). The CDR3 consists of 13 residues. CDR1 MNHNS and CDR2 SASEGT come from the germline V gene. The V gene lost 2 bases and the J gene lost 8 bases, with 10 bases spanning the gap. CDR3 sequence reads: CASSEWGEDEQFF. The CDR3 nucleotides read TGTGCCAGCAGTGAATGGGGAGAGGATGAGCAGTTCTTC.

This chain connects TRBV14 to TRBJ1-2; no reliable D call. This CDR3 comprises 15 residues. Per germline, CDR1 SGHDN and CDR2 FVKESK. The V and J ends lost 3 bases and 8 bases respectively, with 19 bases between them. CDR3 sequence: CASSHHRFGSSGYTF. As DNA, the CDR3 is TGTGCCAGCAGCCACCACCGGTTTGGTTCGAGCGGCTACACCTTC.

V is TRBV5-1 and J is TRBJ2-5; D gene uncertain. The CDR3 loop spans 13 amino acids. With 0 bases removed from V and 0 bases from J, the gap between germline ends came to 3 bases. The germline CDR1 and CDR2 sequences are SGHRS and YFSETQ. CDR3 sequence: CASSLAYQETQYF. The CDR3 DNA reads as TGCGCCAGCAGCTTGGCCTACCAAGAGACCCAGTACTTC.

This clone was observed a handful of times. This chain joins TRBV19 and TRBJ1-2; tentative D call: TRBD1 (5 bases). CDR3 length: 11 residues. Trimming shortened V by 10 bases and J by 3 bases, and 9 bases separated the two germline ends. Germline CDR1 reads LNHDA; CDR2 reads SQIVND (reference sequence). The DNA for the CDR3 is TGTGCCATCGGGGCAGACTATGGCTACACCTTC. The encoded protein is CAIGADYGYTF.

J is TRBJ1-3 and V is TRBV9; 11 positions match TRBD1. CDR3 length equals 16 residues. Trimming at V came to 2 bases and at J to 0 bases, leaving 1 base not matched to a gene. CDR1 is SGDLS and CDR2 is YYNGEE in the germline V gene. The CDR3 bases are TGTGCCAGCAGCGTGGGGACAGGGGGCTCTGGAAACACCATATATTTT. It yields the protein CASSVGTGGSGNTIYF.

The chain combines TRBV18 with TRBJ1-4; 7 nucleotides line up with TRBD1. The trim removed 6 bases at V and 5 bases at J, leaving 3 bases unmatched. Looked up from germline, CDR1 is KGHSH and CDR2 is LQKENI. The CDR3 is made up of 13 amino acids. In DNA, the CDR3 is TGTGCCAGCTCGGGACAGTTAAATGAAAAACTGTTTTTT. Protein: CASSGQLNEKLFF. The full variable domain, completed using reference TRBV18 and TRBJ1-4, is NAGVMQNPRHLVRRRGQEARLRCSPMKGHSHVYWYRQLPEEGLKFMVYLQKENIIDESGMPKERFSAEFPKEGPSILRIQQVVRGDSAAYFCASSGQLNEKLFFGSGTQLSVL.

This rearrangement joins TRBV7-3 to TRBJ1-1; 7 bases fit TRBD1. This CDR3 has 13 amino acids. Per germline, CDR1 SGHTA and CDR2 FQGTGA. V shed 10 bases, J shed 4 bases, and the junction held 9 bases outside the gene matches. In DNA, the CDR3 is TGTGCCACCTCTACAGGGGCAGGCACTGAAGCTTTCTTT. Encoded protein: CATSTGAGTEAFF.

V gene TRBV6-4 combines with J gene TRBJ1-3; D uncertain. This CDR3 has 16 amino acids. The V gene lost 7 bases and the J gene lost 0 bases, with 16 bases spanning the gap. CDR1 MRHNA and CDR2 SNTAGT come from the germline V gene. This CDR3 reads CASTHPTRCSGNTIYF. The CDR3 DNA sequence: TGTGCCAGCACCCACCCAACGAGGTGCTCTGGAAACACCATATATTTT.

The J gene is TRBJ2-5, the V gene TRBV19, with TRBD2 matching 10 bases. V gave up 5 bases and J gave up 5 bases; unmatched junction bases: 5. The CDR3 contains 14 residues. CDR1 is LNHDA, CDR2 SQIVND, per germline (reference sequence). For the CDR3, the DNA is TGTGCCAGTAGTTACAGCGGGAGGGTTGAGACCCAGTACTTC. This gives the protein CASSYSGRVETQYF.

This sequence joins TRBV5-5 and TRBJ1-1, with D maybe TRBD1 (6 bases). Germline V gene sequence: CDR1 SGHKS, CDR2 YYEKEE (reference sequence). The CDR3 contains 16 residues. With 3 bases removed from V and 1 base from J, the gap between germline ends came to 16 bases. The CDR3 DNA reads TGTGCCAGCAGCTCGGCGGGGGGGCTCCAGAACACTGAAGCTTTCTTT. Translation: CASSSAGGLQNTEAFF.

The chain couples TRBV28 to TRBJ1-2; 7 positions match TRBD1. Germline assignment: CDR1 MDHEN and CDR2 SYDVKM. V dropped 6 bases and J dropped 2; count of bases not matched to a gene: 3. This CDR3 has 13 amino acids. Written as DNA, the CDR3 is TGTGCCAGCAGCCGGGACAGCAACTATGGCTACACCTTC. Residues: CASSRDSNYGYTF.

The chain carries TRBV2 and TRBJ2-1; 7 bases align to TRBD1. J was trimmed by 7 bases and V by 4 bases; bases with no gene match: 7. The germline gives CDR1 SNHLY, CDR2 FYNNEI. The CDR3 extends over 14 amino acids. The CDR3 here is CASSAGTDWNEQFF. The CDR3 DNA is TGTGCCAGCAGTGCTGGGACAGACTGGAATGAGCAGTTCTTC.

V and J are TRBV15 and TRBJ2-5; D gene uncertain. The CDR3 is 15 residues long. Trimming cost V 3 bases and J 4 bases, with 15 bases left between them. Germline lookup yields CDR1 LNHNV and CDR2 YYDKDF (reference sequence). The CDR3 region has the DNA TGTGCCACCAGCAGGGCCAAATCTTCCTTAGAGACCCAGTACTTC. This gives the protein CATSRAKSSLETQYF.

V usage is TRBV28 and J usage is TRBJ2-7, with a possible D match to TRBD2 (7 bases). Germline CDR1 MDHEN, CDR2 SYDVKM. The CDR3 is made up of 14 amino acids. Deletions cut 10 bases from V and 6 bases from J, with 22 bases between. CDR3 sequence (DNA): TGTGCCACGGGGGCCCCGGGGGGTCCGATCGAGCAGTACTTC. Residues: CATGAPGGPIEQYF.

This chain links TRBV29-1 with TRBJ2-3; the D gene is possibly TRBD2 (5 bases). The CDR3 contains 15 residues. Trimming took 4 bases from V and 2 from J, leaving 16 bases between them. The germline gives CDR1 SQVTM, CDR2 ANQGSEA. The CDR3 DNA follows: TGCAGCGTTGGCCCTAGCTTAGAGCCCACAGATACGCAGTATTTT. Residues: CSVGPSLEPTDTQYF.

The chain recombines TRBV7-3 with TRBJ2-7; D may be TRBD2 (6 bases). This CDR3 spans 13 amino acids. Trimming left V 5 bases short and J 3 bases short, with 11 bases between. Germline V gives CDR1 SGHTA, CDR2 FQGTGA. Here the CDR3 DNA reads TGTGCCAGCAGCGTAGACGGGGGCTACGAGCAGTACTTC. It encodes CASSVDGGYEQYF.

V gene TRBV13 combines with J gene TRBJ2-7; TRBD1 agrees at 8 bases. The CDR3 is 14 residues long. V dropped 3 bases and J dropped 2; count of bases not matched to a gene: 3. CDR1 and CDR2 from the germline V gene are PRHDT and FYEKMQ (reference sequence). In DNA form, the CDR3 reads TGTGCCAGCAGCTTGGGGGGACAGGCCTACGAGCAGTACTTC. It yields the protein CASSLGGQAYEQYF.

V usage is TRBV10-3 and J usage is TRBJ2-5; 12 nucleotides agree with TRBD2. This CDR3 contains 16 residues. With V trimmed by 3 bases and J by 2 bases, 4 bases remained unmatched. Germline lookup yields CDR1 ENHRY and CDR2 SYGVKD. The CDR3 region has the DNA TGTGCCATCAGTGATTGGACTAGCGGGGCTCAAGAGACCCAGTACTTC. It translates to CAISDWTSGAQETQYF.

The CDR3 DNA follows: TGTGCCAGCAGTGAAAGCGGACTAGCGTTAAATGAGCAGTTCTTC. Encoded protein: CASSESGLALNEQFF. The chain joins TRBV2 to TRBJ2-1; 9 bases align to TRBD2. There are 15 residues in the CDR3. The V gene's germline CDR1 is SNHLY and CDR2 FYNNEI. J was trimmed by 7 bases and V by 2 bases; bases with no gene match: 6. Filled out from reference TRBV2 and TRBJ2-1, the complete variable domain reads EPEVTQTPSHQVTQMGQEVILRCVPISNHLYFYWYRQILGQKVEFLVSFYNNEISEKSEIFDDQFSVERPDGSNFTLKIRSTKLEDSAMYFCASSESGLALNEQFFGPGTRLTVL.

V gene TRBV7-2 combines with J gene TRBJ2-3; D is unresolved. The V end was cut by 6 bases, the J end by 4 bases, with 17 bases between. The CDR3 has 15 residues. CDR1 and CDR2 from the germline V gene are SGHTA and FQGNSA. CDR3 in amino acids: CASRFVPERPDTQYF. The CDR3 DNA reads as TGTGCCAGCAGATTTGTACCCGAGAGGCCAGATACGCAGTATTTT.

A single count supports this clone. The V gene is TRBV10-3, the J gene TRBJ2-1, with 8 bases matching TRBD2. Germline loops: CDR1 ENHRY, CDR2 SYGVKD. CDR3 length: 14 residues. J gave up 5 bases and V 6 bases, and 6 bases lay outside the gene matches. CDR3 in DNA: TGTGCCATCAGCGGTAGCGGGATCAACAATGAGCAGTTCTTC. Protein product: CAISGSGINNEQFF.

The gene calls are TRBV6-6 and TRBJ1-1; 7 bases are a match to TRBD1. Per germline, CDR1 MNHNY and CDR2 SVGAGI (reference sequence). V shed 10 bases and J 0 bases; nucleotides not matched to a gene: 5. The CDR3 totals 13 residues. Here the CDR3 reads CATHRGMNTEAFF. CDR3 nucleotide sequence: TGTGCCACCCACAGGGGCATGAACACTGAAGCTTTCTTT.

The chain is built from TRBV5-1 and TRBJ1-2; the match to TRBD1 covers 7 bases. This CDR3 has 13 residues. Germline V gene data show CDR1 as SGHRS and CDR2 as YFSETQ. The junction had 3 bases not matched to a gene; V was cut back by 0 bases and J by 7 bases. The DNA for the CDR3 is TGCGCCAGCAGCTTGGGACAGGGCAGTGGCTACACCTTC. As protein: CASSLGQGSGYTF.

The CDR3 sequence: CASSAMVGISYNEQFF. In DNA, the CDR3 is TGTGCCAGCAGTGCAATGGTCGGTATCTCCTACAATGAGCAGTTCTTC. The rearrangement uses TRBV25-1 and TRBJ2-1; D unclear. The CDR3 consists of 16 residues. The V gene's germline CDR1 is MGHDK and CDR2 SYGVNS. V was cut by 4 bases and J by 0 bases, with 13 bases left in between.

The chain joins TRBV30 to TRBJ1-2, with 8 positions matching TRBD1. V trimming: 0 bases; J trimming: 4 bases; junction bases outside the gene matches: 7. The germline V gene encodes CDR1 GTSNPN and CDR2 SVGIG (reference sequence). CDR3 length: 15 residues. The CDR3 protein is CAWSVQDRVIYGYTF. The CDR3 coding sequence is TGTGCCTGGAGTGTACAGGACAGGGTAATCTATGGCTACACCTTC.

The chain joins TRBV27 to TRBJ1-6; D is unresolved. This CDR3 has 14 amino acids. Germline V gene data show CDR1 as MNHEY and CDR2 as SMNVEV (reference sequence). V was shortened by 5 bases and J by 7 bases, with 12 bases between the two germline ends. For the CDR3, the DNA is TGTGCCAGCAGTGCCTATATTCAGAATTCACCCCTCCACTTT. As protein: CASSAYIQNSPLHF.